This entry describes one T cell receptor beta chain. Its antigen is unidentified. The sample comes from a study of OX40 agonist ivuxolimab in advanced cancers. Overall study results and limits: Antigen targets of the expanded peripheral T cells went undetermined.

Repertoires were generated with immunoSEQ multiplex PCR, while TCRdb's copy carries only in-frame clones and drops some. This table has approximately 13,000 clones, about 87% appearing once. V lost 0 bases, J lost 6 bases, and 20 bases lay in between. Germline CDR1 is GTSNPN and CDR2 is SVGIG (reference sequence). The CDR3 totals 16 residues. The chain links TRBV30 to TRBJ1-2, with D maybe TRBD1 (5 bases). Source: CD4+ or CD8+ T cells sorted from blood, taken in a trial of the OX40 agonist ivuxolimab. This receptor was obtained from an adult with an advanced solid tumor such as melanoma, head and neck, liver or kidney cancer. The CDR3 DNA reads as TGTGCCTGGAGTGTAGGCTCGTGGGGGGGAGGGGATGGCTACACCTTC. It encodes CAWSVGSWGGGDGYTF.